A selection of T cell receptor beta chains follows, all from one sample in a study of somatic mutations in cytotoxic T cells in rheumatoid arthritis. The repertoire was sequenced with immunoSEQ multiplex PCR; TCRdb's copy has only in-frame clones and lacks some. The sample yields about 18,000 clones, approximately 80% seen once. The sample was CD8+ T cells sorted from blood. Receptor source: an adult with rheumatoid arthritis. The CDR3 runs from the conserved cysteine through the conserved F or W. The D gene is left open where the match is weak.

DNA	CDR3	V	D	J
TGCGCCAGCAGCCCCTCCTTAGCGGGAGGGCCGAATGAGCAGTTCTTC	CASSPSLAGGPNEQFF	TRBV5-1	TRBD2	TRBJ2-1
TGTGCCAGTAGCTGGGGACTAGCGGGAGCAGATACGCAGTATTTT	CASSWGLAGADTQYF	TRBV19	TRBD2	TRBJ2-3
TGTGCCAGCAGACTAGCGGTCGATGAGCAGTTCTTC	CASRLAVDEQFF	TRBV2	TRBD2	TRBJ2-1
TGTGCCAGCAGCTTAGGGACCGCCGGGGAGTACTTC	CASSLGTAGEYF	TRBV7-9	NA	TRBJ2-7
TGTGCCAGCAGTATAGACAAATACACAGATACGCAGTATTTT	CASSIDKYTDTQYF	TRBV6-5	NA	TRBJ2-3
TGTGCCAGCAGGGGGGGGAAGAGTAACACTGAAGCTTTCTTT	CASRGGKSNTEAFF	TRBV11-2	NA	TRBJ1-1
TGTGCCAGCAGTTACGCCGGACAGGGGCAGTACGAGCAGTACTTC	CASSYAGQGQYEQYF	TRBV27	TRBD1	TRBJ2-7
TGTGCCAGCAGCCAAGGGGCGGGAGGGATCTATCAGCCCCAGCATTTT	CASSQGAGGIYQPQHF	TRBV4-1	NA	TRBJ1-5
TGTGCCAGCAGTGACACATTATGGGATGAGCAGTTCTTC	CASSDTLWDEQFF	TRBV2	NA	TRBJ2-1
TGCGCCAGCAGCTTAGCCGGGACTCAAGAGACCCAGTACTTC	CASSLAGTQETQYF	TRBV5-1	NA	TRBJ2-5
TGTGCCAGCAGCCGTGGGACTAGCGGTTACAATGAGCAGTTCTTC	CASSRGTSGYNEQFF	TRBV11-1	TRBD2	TRBJ2-1
TGTGCCAGCAGCCCATCAAACACTGAAGCTTTCTTT	CASSPSNTEAFF	TRBV11-1	NA	TRBJ1-1